This T cell receptor beta chain was observed in a study of OX40 agonist ivuxolimab in advanced cancers. Findings and caveats of the study: Partial responders at 0.1-3.0 mg/kg showed near-lowest clonal expansion. Relative to CD4+ cells, CD8+ T cells on average had more expanded clones.

Using immunoSEQ multiplex PCR, the repertoire was profiled, and TCRdb retains in-frame clones only, with some absent. The table has 60,000 or so clones, 70% to 90% seen once. CDR3 length: 14 residues. The germline V gene encodes CDR1 SGHRS and CDR2 YFSETQ. V was pared by 2 bases and J by 6 bases, with 15 bases between. A word on this clone: Its antigen is unknown.

The receptor was isolated from an adult with an advanced solid tumor such as melanoma, head and neck, liver or kidney cancer. The material sequenced was CD4+ or CD8+ T cells sorted from blood, taken in a trial of the OX40 agonist ivuxolimab. V is TRBV5-1 and J is TRBJ2-7; D ambiguous. CDR3 residues: CASSFGLDGGEQYF. Here the CDR3 DNA reads TGCGCCAGCAGCTTTGGCCTAGATGGCGGCGAGCAGTACTTC.